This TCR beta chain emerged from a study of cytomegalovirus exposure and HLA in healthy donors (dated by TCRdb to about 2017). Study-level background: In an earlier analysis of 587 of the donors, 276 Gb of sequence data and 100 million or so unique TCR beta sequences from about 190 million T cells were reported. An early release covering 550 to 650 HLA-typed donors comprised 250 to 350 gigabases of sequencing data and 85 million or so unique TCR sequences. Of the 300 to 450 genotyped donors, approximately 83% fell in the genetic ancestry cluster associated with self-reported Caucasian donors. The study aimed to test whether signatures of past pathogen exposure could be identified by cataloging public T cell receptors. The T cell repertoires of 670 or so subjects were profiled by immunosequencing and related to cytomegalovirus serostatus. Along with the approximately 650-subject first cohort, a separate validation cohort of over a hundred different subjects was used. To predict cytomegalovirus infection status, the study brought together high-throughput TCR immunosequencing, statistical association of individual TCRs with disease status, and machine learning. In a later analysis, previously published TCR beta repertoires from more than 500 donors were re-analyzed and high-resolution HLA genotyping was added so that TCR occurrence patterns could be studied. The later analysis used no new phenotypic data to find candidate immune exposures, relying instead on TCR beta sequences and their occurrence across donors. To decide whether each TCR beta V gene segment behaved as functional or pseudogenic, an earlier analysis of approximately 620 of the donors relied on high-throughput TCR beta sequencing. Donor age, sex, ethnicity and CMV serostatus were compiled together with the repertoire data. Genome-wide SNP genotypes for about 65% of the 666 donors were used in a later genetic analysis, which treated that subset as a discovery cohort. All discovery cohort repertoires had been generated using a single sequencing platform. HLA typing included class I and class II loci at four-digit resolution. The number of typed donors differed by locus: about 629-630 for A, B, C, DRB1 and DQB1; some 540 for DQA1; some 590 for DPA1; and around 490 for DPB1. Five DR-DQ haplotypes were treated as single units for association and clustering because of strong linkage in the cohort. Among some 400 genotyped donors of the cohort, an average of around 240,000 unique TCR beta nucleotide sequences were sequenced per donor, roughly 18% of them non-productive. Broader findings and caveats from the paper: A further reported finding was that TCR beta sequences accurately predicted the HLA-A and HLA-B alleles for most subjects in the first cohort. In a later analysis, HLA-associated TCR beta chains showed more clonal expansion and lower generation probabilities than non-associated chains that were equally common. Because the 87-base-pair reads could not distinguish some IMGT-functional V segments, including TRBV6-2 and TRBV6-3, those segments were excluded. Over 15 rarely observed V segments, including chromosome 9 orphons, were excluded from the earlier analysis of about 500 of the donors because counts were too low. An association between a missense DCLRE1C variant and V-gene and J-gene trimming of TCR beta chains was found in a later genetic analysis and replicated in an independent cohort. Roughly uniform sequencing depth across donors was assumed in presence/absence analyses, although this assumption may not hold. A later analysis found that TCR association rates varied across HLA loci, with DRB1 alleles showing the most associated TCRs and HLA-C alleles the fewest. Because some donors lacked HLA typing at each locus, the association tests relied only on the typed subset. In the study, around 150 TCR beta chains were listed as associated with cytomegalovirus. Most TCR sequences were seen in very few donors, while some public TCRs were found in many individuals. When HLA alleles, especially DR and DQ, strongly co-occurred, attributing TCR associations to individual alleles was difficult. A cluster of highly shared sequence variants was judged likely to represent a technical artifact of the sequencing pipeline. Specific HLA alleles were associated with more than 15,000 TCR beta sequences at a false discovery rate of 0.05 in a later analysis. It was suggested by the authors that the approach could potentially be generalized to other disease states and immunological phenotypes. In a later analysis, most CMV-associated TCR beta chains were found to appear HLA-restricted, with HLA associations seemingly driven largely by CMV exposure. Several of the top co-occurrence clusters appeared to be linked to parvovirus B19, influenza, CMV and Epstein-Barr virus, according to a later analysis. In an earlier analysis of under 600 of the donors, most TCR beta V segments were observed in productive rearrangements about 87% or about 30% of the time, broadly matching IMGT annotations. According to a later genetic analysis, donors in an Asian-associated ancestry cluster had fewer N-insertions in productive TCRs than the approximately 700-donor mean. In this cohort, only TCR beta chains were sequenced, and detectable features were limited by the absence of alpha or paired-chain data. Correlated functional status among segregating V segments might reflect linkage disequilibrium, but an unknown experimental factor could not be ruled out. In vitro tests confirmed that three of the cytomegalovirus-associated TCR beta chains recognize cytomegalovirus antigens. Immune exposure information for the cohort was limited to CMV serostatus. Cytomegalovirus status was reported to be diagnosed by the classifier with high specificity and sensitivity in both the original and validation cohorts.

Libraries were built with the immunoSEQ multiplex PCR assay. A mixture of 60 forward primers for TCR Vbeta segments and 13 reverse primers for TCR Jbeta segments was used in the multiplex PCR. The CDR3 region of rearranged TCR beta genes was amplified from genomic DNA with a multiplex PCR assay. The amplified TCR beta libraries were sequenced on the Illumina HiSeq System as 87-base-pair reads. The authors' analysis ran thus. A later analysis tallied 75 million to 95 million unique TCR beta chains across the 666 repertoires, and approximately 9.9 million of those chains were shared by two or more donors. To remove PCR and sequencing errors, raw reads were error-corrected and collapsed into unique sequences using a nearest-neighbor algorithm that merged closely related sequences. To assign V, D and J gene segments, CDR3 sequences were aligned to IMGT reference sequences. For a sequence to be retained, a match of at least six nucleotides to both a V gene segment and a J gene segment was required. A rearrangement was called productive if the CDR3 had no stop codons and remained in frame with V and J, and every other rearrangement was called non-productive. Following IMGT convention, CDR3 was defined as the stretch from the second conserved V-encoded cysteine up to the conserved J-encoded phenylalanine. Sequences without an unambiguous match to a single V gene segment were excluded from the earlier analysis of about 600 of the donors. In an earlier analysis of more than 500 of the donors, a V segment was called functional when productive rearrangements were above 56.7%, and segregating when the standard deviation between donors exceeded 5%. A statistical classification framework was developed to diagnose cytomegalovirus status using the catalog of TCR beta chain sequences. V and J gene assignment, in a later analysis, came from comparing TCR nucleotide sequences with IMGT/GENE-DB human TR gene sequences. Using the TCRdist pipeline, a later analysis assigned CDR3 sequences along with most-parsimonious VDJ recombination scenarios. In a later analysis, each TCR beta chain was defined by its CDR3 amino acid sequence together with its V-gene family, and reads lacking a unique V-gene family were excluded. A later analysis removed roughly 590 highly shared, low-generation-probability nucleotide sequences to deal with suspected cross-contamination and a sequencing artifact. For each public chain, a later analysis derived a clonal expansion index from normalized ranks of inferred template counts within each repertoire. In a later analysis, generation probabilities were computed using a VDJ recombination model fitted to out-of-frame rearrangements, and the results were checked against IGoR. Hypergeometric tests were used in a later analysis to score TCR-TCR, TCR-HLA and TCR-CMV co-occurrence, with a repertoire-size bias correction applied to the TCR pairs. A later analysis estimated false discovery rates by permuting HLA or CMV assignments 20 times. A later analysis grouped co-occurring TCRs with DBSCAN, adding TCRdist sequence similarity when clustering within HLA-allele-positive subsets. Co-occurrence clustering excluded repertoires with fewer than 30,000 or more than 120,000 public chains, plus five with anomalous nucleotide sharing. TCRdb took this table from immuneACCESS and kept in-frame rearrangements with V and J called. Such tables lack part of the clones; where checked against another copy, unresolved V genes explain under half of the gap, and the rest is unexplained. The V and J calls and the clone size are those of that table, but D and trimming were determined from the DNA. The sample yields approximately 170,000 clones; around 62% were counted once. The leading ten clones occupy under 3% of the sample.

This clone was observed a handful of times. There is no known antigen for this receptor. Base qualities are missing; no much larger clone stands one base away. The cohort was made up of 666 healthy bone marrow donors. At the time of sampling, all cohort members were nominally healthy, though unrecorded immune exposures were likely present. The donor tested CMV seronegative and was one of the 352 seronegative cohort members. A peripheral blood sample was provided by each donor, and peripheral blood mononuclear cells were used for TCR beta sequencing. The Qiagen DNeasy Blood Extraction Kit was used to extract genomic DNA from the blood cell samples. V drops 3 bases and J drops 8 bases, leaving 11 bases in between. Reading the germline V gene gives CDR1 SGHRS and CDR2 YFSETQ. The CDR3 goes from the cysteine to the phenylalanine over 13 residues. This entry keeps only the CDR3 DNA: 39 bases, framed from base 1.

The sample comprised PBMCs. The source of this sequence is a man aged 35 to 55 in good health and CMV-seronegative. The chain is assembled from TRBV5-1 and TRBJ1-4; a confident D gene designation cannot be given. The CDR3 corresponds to CASSSGLEEKLFF. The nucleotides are TGCGCCAGCAGCTCCGGTTTGGAGGAAAAACTGTTTTTT.